This is a list of T cell receptor beta chains from one sample in a study of human T cells and chemical hapten exposure. TCRdb passed the RACE reads through MiXCR, listing each CDR3 protein once. The data contain some 80,000 distinct CDR3 sequences, roughly 11% of them singletons. Sample: whole blood, taken in connection with sensitization to the hapten diphenylcyclopropenone (DPC). These receptors were obtained from a young man with alopecia areata. Some clones in this sample may be carry-over from other donors' samples. CDR3s include the opening cysteine and the closing phenylalanine or tryptophan. A D gene is named only where the DNA matches it firmly. For some rows the clone size is stated as once, few or many, or as a class when expanded; others skip it.

D: -
J: TRBJ2-5
V: TRBV9
size: -
DNA: TGTGCCAGCAGCGTAGTGGTAAAAACAGGGTACCAAGAGACCCAGTACTTC
CDR3: CASSVVVKTGYQETQYF

D: -
J: TRBJ2-7
V: TRBV28
size: -
DNA: TGTGCCAGCAGTTTGGGCAGGGCGCGTACCCCGGACGAGCAGTACTTC
CDR3: CASSLGRARTPDEQYF

D: -
J: TRBJ1-6
V: TRBV7-2
size: few
DNA: TGTGCCAGCAGCTTAGTTGGGGCGATAAGTGTTTCACCCCTCCACTTT
CDR3: CASSLVGAISVSPLHF

D: TRBD2
J: TRBJ2-1
V: TRBV19
size: -
DNA: TGTGCCAGTAGTATGACTAGCGGGGGACGGTACAATGAGCAGTTCTTC
CDR3: CASSMTSGGRYNEQFF

D: TRBD1
J: TRBJ1-2
V: TRBV18
size: many
DNA: TGTGCCAGCTCGTCCGGGACAGAGACCTATGGCTACACCTTC
CDR3: CASSSGTETYGYTF

D: -
J: TRBJ2-5
V: TRBV15
size: few
DNA: TGTGCCACCAGTGTCTCGGCAGGGGACCAAGAGACCCAGTACTTC
CDR3: CATSVSAGDQETQYF

D: TRBD1
J: TRBJ1-5
V: TRBV6-2/TRBV6-3
size: -
DNA: TGTGCCAGCAGTGATTCCGGGACAGGGCTCAATCAGCCCCAGCATTTT
CDR3: CASSDSGTGLNQPQHF

D: -
J: TRBJ1-1
V: TRBV29-1
size: few
DNA: TGCAGCGTTGACGAAATAGGAGGTATCACTGAAGCTTTCTTT
CDR3: CSVDEIGGITEAFF

D: -
J: TRBJ2-7
V: TRBV28
size: few
DNA: TGTGCCAGCAGTTGGAGGTACGAGCAGTACTTC
CDR3: CASSWRYEQYF

D: -
J: TRBJ1-1
V: TRBV20-1
size: -
DNA: TGCAGTGCCCCCTCTTGGGCCGAGAATGAAGCTTTCTTT
CDR3: CSAPSWAENEAFF

D: TRBD1
J: TRBJ1-1
V: TRBV29-1
size: -
DNA: TGCAGCGTCCAACAGGGGATGAACACTGAAGCTTTCTTT
CDR3: CSVQQGMNTEAFF

D: -
J: TRBJ2-1
V: TRBV4-3
size: few
DNA: TGCGCCAGCAGCCAAGCCCGGGGGAGTAATGAGCAGTTCTTC
CDR3: CASSQARGSNEQFF

D: TRBD1
J: TRBJ1-4
V: TRBV5-4
size: -
DNA: TGTGCCAGCAGCACAGGGGGACCCAACTCTAGTGAAAAACTGTTTTTT
CDR3: CASSTGGPNSSEKLFF

D: -
J: TRBJ2-7
V: TRBV6-5
size: many
DNA: TGTGCCAGCAGTTACTCGGGACCCTCCTACGAGCAGTACTTC
CDR3: CASSYSGPSYEQYF

D: TRBD2
J: TRBJ2-1
V: TRBV29-1
size: -
DNA: TGCAGCGTTGAAGGACTAGCGGATCACAATGAGCAGTTCTTC
CDR3: CSVEGLADHNEQFF

D: TRBD2
J: TRBJ2-3
V: TRBV6-5
size: few
DNA: TGTGCCAGCAAAGCGGGGGGGACAGATACGCAGTATTTT
CDR3: CASKAGGTDTQYF

D: -
J: TRBJ2-1
V: TRBV15
size: many
DNA: TGTGCCACCAGCCCACTGGGGGGGGGCGGGCACAATGAGCAGTTCTTC
CDR3: CATSPLGGGGHNEQFF

D: -
J: TRBJ2-1
V: TRBV9
size: -
DNA: TGTGCCAGCAGCCCCTCTGCGGGGTCCTACAATGAGCAGTTCTTC
CDR3: CASSPSAGSYNEQFF

D: -
J: TRBJ1-3
V: TRBV9
size: -
DNA: TGTGCCAGCAGCTTTTCCAGTTCTGGAAACACCATATATTTT
CDR3: CASSFSSSGNTIYF

D: -
J: TRBJ1-6
V: TRBV7-3
size: -
DNA: TGTGCCAGCAGCGCGCAGATCGCACCCCTCCACTTT
CDR3: CASSAQIAPLHF

D: TRBD2
J: TRBJ2-7
V: TRBV11-2
size: few
DNA: TGTGCCAGCAGCTTAGGGGTAGCGGGCCATTTGGAGCAGTACTTC
CDR3: CASSLGVAGHLEQYF

D: -
J: TRBJ1-1
V: TRBV18
size: many
DNA: TGTGCCAGCTCACCAACAAGCTCAAGACTGAACACTGAAGCTTTCTTT
CDR3: CASSPTSSRLNTEAFF

D: -
J: TRBJ2-7
V: TRBV3-1
size: -
DNA: TGTGCCAGCAGCAACGGTGGGGGACATAGTAGGTACGAGCAGTACTTC
CDR3: CASSNGGGHSRYEQYF

D: -
J: TRBJ1-2
V: TRBV5-5
size: few
DNA: TGTGCCAGCATCAAGGACAGAAACTATGGCTACACCTTC
CDR3: CASIKDRNYGYTF

D: -
J: TRBJ2-3
V: TRBV28
size: few
DNA: TGTGCCAGTCAAAGCAGCACAGATACGCAGTATTTT
CDR3: CASQSSTDTQYF

D: -
J: TRBJ1-6
V: TRBV28
size: -
DNA: TGTGCCAGCAGAACGGACGGGATTAATTCACCCCTCCACTTT
CDR3: CASRTDGINSPLHF

D: -
J: TRBJ2-3
V: TRBV6-6
size: many
DNA: TGTGCCAGCAGTTACCCTACCGGAGGTACGCAGTATTTT
CDR3: CASSYPTGGTQYF

D: -
J: TRBJ2-1
V: TRBV6-2/TRBV6-3
size: many
DNA: TGTGCCAGCAGTCCCATTTATGGGGGTGCTACCTACAATGAGCAGTTCTTC
CDR3: CASSPIYGGATYNEQFF

D: TRBD1
J: TRBJ2-1
V: TRBV7-2
size: -
DNA: TGTGCCAGCAGCTTGCTCCTGGACAGGGGGCTCTTC
CDR3: CASSLLLDRGLF

D: -
J: TRBJ1-2
V: TRBV4-3
size: many
DNA: TGCGCCAGCAGCCAAACCAGTTTTAACTATGGCTACACCTTC
CDR3: CASSQTSFNYGYTF

D: TRBD1
J: TRBJ1-1
V: TRBV7-6
size: few
DNA: TGTGCCAGCAGCCCTAGGACAGGGTGGGAAACTGAAGCTTTCTTT
CDR3: CASSPRTGWETEAFF

D: TRBD2
J: TRBJ2-1
V: TRBV29-1
size: many
DNA: TGCAGCGTTGAACCACTACTAGCGGGGGGTCGATTGTTCTTC
CDR3: CSVEPLLAGGRLFF

D: -
J: TRBJ1-2
V: TRBV7-9
size: many
DNA: TGTGCCAGCAGCTCTCTTGGGGCCGCACCTAACTATGGCTACACCTTC
CDR3: CASSSLGAAPNYGYTF

D: -
J: TRBJ2-2
V: TRBV29-1
size: many
DNA: TGCAGCGTTGACGGGGGGCGGAACACCGGGGAGCTGTTTTTT
CDR3: CSVDGGRNTGELFF

D: -
J: TRBJ1-2
V: TRBV7-2
size: few
DNA: TGTGCCAGCAGCTTACCAGGAGGAAATGGCTACACCTTC
CDR3: CASSLPGGNGYTF

D: -
J: TRBJ2-1
V: TRBV11-3
size: few
DNA: TGTGCCAGCAGCCCCGACCGGCGCGGGGTCAATGAGCAGTTCTTC
CDR3: CASSPDRRGVNEQFF

D: TRBD1
J: TRBJ2-7
V: TRBV7-2
size: few
DNA: TGTGCCAGCAGCCTGGACAGGGAGATTGACGAGCAGTACTTC
CDR3: CASSLDREIDEQYF